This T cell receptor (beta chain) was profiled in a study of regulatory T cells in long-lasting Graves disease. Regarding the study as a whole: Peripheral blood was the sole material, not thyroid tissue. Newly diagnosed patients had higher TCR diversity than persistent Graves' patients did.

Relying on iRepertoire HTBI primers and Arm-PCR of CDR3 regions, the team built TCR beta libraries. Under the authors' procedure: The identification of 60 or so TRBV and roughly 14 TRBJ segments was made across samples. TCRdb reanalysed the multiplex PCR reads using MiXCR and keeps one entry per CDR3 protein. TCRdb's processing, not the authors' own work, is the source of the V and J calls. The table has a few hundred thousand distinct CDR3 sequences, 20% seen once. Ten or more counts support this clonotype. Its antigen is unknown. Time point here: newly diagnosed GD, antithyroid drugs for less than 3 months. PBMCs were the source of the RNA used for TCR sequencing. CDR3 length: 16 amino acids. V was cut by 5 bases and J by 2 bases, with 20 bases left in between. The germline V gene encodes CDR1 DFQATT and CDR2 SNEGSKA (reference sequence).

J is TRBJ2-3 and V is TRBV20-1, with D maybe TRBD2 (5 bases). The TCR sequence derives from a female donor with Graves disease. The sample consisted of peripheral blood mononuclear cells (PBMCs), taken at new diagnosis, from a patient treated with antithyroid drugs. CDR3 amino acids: CSAARGSELATDTQYF. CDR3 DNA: TGCAGTGCTGCCCGGGGTAGCGAGTTGGCCACAGATACGCAGTATTTT.